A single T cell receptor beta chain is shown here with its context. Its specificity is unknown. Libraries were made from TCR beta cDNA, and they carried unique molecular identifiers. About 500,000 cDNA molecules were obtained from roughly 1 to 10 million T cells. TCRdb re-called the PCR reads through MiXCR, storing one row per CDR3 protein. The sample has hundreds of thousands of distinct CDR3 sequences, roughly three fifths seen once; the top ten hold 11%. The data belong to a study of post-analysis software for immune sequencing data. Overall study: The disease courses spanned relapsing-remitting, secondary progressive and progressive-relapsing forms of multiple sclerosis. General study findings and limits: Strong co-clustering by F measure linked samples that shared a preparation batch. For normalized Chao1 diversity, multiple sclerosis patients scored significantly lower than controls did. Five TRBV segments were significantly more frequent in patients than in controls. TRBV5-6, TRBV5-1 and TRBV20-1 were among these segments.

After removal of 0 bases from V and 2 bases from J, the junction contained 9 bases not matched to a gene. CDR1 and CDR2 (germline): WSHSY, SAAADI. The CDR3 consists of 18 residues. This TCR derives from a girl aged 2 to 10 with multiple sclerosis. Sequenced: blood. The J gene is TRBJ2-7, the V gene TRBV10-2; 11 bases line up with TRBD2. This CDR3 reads CASSESGLAGGPTYEQYF. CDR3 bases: TGCGCCAGCAGTGAGTCCGGGCTAGCGGGAGGTCCCACCTACGAGCAGTACTTC.